This T cell receptor (beta chain) was sequenced during a study of T cell responses to AZD1222 COVID-19 vaccine. Regarding the study as a whole: Dominant at 160-218 and 743-854, vaccine-associated CD4 TCRs also spanned spike. Repertoire collection took place solely once the T cell response had peaked.

The CDR3 length is 15 residues. Germline CDR1 LNHDA, CDR2 SQIVND (reference sequence). Trimming at V came to 2 bases and at J to 6 bases, leaving 5 bases not matched to a gene. Note on this clone: The antigen is not known.

The method was immunoSEQ multiplex PCR; TCRdb's version includes in-frame clones alone and lacks a portion of them. In the table there are roughly 97,000 clones, approximately 88% of which are singletons. The source is an adult in good health. This specimen was peripheral blood, taken on day 0 of AZD1222 vaccination. The chain combines TRBV19 with TRBJ1-1; 11 bases line up with TRBD1. The CDR3 reads CASSIRGQGDAEAFF. Here the CDR3 DNA reads TGTGCCAGTAGTATACGGGGACAGGGGGACGCTGAAGCTTTCTTT. Together with reference TRBV19 and TRBJ1-1, the CDR3 gives the full variable domain: DGGITQSPKYLFRKEGQNVTLSCEQNLNHDAMYWYRQDPGQGLRLIYYSQIVNDFQKGDIAEGYSVSREKKESFPLTVTSAQKNPTAFYLCASSIRGQGDAEAFFGQGTRLTVV.